This T cell receptor beta chain was found in a study of blood T cell repertoires in COVID-19. About the research overall: The United States, Italy and Spain supplied acute and convalescent COVID-19 samples.

Authors' processing steps: Quantification of nucleated cells was approximated via reference gene primer amplification. The protocol was immunoSEQ multiplex PCR, while the TCRdb copy is restricted to in-frame clones and leaves out a portion. V and J calls and clone size are those listed in that table; D and trimming were worked out from the DNA. The profile shows about 66,000 clones, more than 70% of them singletons. The CDR3 totals 15 residues. The germline gives CDR1 SEHNR, CDR2 FQNEAQ (reference sequence). With 6 bases removed from V and 4 bases from J, the gap between germline ends came to 13 bases.

This sequence originates from a man between 50 and 59 years old with active COVID-19. The chain carries TRBV7-9 and TRBJ2-6; D not certain. What was sequenced was peripheral blood. The CDR3 bases are TGTGCCAGCAGTGCCTCGGAGTCAGGGGCCAACGTCCTGACTTTC. Translation gives CASSASESGANVLTF. Based on the CDR3 plus reference TRBV7-9 and TRBJ2-6, the full variable domain is DTGVSQNPRHKITKRGQNVTFRCDPISEHNRLYWYRQTLGQGPEFLTYFQNEAQLEKSRLLSDRFSAERPKGSFSTLEIQRTEQGDSAMYLCASSASESGANVLTFGAGSRLTVL.